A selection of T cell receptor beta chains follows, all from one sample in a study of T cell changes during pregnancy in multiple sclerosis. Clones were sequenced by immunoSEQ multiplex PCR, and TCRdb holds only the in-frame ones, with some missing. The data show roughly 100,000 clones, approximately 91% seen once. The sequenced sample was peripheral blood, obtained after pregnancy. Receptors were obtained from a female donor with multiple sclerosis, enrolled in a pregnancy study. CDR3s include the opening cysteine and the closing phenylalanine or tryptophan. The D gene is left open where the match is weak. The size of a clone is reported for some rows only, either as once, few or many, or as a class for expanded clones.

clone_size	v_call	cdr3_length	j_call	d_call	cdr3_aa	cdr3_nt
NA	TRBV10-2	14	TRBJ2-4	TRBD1	CASSVTRDSSFQYF	TGCGCCAGCAGTGTTACCCGGGACAGTAGCTTTCAGTACTTC
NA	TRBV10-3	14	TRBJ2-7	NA	CAISGSGRSYEQYF	TGTGCCATCAGTGGGTCGGGGCGGAGCTACGAGCAGTACTTC
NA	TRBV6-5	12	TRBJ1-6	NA	CASSPPGSPLHF	TGTGCCAGCAGTCCCCCCGGGTCACCCCTCCACTTT
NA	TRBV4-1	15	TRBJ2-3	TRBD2	CASSQASGGPDTQYF	TGCGCCAGCAGCCAAGCTAGCGGGGGGCCGGATACGCAGTATTTT
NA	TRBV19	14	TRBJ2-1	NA	CASSTPTVYNEQFF	TGTGCCAGTAGTACCCCGACAGTCTACAATGAGCAGTTCTTC
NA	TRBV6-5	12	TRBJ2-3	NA	CASRQTSDTQYF	TGTGCCAGCAGACAAACTAGCGATACGCAGTATTTT
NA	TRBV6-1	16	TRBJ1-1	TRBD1	CASSGADRFMNTEAFF	TGTGCCAGCAGTGGGGCGGACAGGTTCATGAACACTGAAGCTTTCTTT
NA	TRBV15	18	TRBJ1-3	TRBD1	CATSRDPRGDRGANTIYF	TGTGCCACCAGCAGAGATCCGCGAGGGGACAGGGGAGCAAACACCATATATTTT
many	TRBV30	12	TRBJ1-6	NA	CACNEYNSPLHF	TGTGCCTGCAATGAGTATAATTCACCCCTCCACTTT
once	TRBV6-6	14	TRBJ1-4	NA	CATVYGTRNEKLFF	TGTGCCACTGTCTACGGGACTCGAAATGAAAAACTGTTTTTT
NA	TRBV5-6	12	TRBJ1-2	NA	CASSLDSYGYTF	TGTGCCAGCAGCTTGGACAGCTATGGCTACACCTTC
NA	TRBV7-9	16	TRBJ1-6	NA	CASSADRSSYNSPLHF	TGTGCCAGCAGCGCTGACAGGAGCTCCTATAATTCACCCCTCCACTTT
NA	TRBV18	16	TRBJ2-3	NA	CASSPRGQAGTDTQYF	TGTGCCAGCTCACCACGCGGACAGGCGGGGACAGATACGCAGTATTTT
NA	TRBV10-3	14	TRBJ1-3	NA	CAISESSLGNTIYF	TGTGCCATCAGTGAGTCCTCTCTCGGAAACACCATATATTTT
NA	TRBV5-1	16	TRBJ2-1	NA	CASSLGRWGGLGEQFF	TGCGCCAGCAGCTTGGGGAGGTGGGGGGGCCTCGGTGAGCAGTTCTTC
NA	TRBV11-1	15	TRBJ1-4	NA	CASSLSEGQFGKLFF	TGTGCCAGCAGCCTATCAGAAGGACAGTTCGGAAAACTGTTTTTT
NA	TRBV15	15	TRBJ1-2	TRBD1	CATSMVGQANYGYTF	TGTGCCACCAGCATGGTAGGACAGGCTAACTATGGCTACACCTTC
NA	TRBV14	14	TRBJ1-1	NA	CASSQAHRGARAFF	TGTGCCAGCAGCCAAGCTCATCGGGGGGCGAGAGCTTTCTTT
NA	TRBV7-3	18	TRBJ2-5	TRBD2	CASSLFPTSGLGVETQYF	TGTGCCAGCAGCTTATTCCCTACTAGCGGCTTGGGGGTTGAGACCCAGTACTTC
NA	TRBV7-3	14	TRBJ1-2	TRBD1	CASSSQDRGDGYTF	TGTGCCAGCAGCTCACAAGACAGGGGAGATGGCTACACCTTC
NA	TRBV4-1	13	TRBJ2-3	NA	CASSQPGTDTQYF	TGCGCCAGCAGCCAACCGGGCACAGATACGCAGTATTTT
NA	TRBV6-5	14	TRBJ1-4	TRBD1	CASSSGQSNEKLFF	TGTGCCAGCAGTTCGGGACAGTCGAATGAAAAACTGTTTTTT
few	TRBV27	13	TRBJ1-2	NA	CASSLRSNYGYTF	TGTGCCAGCAGTTTACGGTCGAACTATGGCTACACCTTC
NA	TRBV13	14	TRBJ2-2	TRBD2	CASSLGGLAGELFF	TGTGCCAGCAGCTTAGGGGGACTAGCCGGGGAGCTGTTTTTT
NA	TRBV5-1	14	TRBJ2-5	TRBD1	CASSRGTGLETQYF	TGCGCCAGCAGCAGGGGGACAGGTTTAGAGACCCAGTACTTC
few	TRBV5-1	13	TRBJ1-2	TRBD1	CASSPRDRGGYTF	TGCGCCAGCAGCCCCCGGGACAGGGGTGGCTACACCTTC
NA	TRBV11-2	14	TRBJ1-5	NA	CASSLGGTNQPQHF	TGTGCCAGCAGCTTAGGAGGGACAAATCAGCCCCAGCATTTT
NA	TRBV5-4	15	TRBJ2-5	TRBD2	CASSLAGRGSETQYF	TGTGCCAGCAGCTTGGCGGGGAGGGGATCAGAGACCCAGTACTTC
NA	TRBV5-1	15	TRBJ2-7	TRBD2	CASSLYAGGAYEQYF	TGCGCCAGCAGCTTGTACGCGGGGGGCGCCTACGAGCAGTACTTC
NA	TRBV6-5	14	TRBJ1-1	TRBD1	CASSKDRGNTEAFF	TGTGCCAGCAGTAAGGACAGGGGGAACACTGAAGCTTTCTTT
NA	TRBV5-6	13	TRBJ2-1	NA	CASSAGDDNEQFF	TGTGCCAGCAGTGCAGGGGACGACAATGAGCAGTTCTTC
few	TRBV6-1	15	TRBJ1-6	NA	CASSEWSRGNSPLHF	TGTGCCAGCAGTGAGTGGTCAAGGGGGAATTCACCCCTCCACTTT
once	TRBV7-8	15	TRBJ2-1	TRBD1	CASTSGTDPWDEQFF	TGTGCCAGCACCTCCGGGACAGATCCTTGGGATGAGCAGTTCTTC
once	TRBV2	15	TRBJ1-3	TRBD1	CASWVGQGDGNTIYF	TGTGCCAGCTGGGTGGGACAGGGGGACGGAAACACCATATATTTT
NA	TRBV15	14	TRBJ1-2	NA	CATSRDLEVDGYTF	TGTGCCACCAGCAGAGATCTTGAGGTAGACGGCTACACCTTC
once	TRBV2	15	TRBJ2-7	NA	CASRGYRVGRYEQYF	TGTGCCAGCAGGGGATACAGGGTTGGACGCTACGAGCAGTACTTC
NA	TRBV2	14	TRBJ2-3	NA	CASREGRGTDTQYF	TGTGCCAGCAGGGAGGGGAGAGGGACAGATACGCAGTATTTT
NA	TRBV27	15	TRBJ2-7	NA	CASSLRQGPSYEQYF	TGTGCCAGCAGTTTAAGGCAGGGGCCCTCCTACGAGCAGTACTTC
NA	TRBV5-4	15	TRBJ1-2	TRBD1	CASSLAGQGGYGYTF	TGTGCCAGCAGCTTGGCTGGACAGGGAGGCTATGGCTACACCTTC
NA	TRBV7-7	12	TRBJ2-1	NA	CASSFRGGEQFF	TGTGCTAGCAGCTTCAGGGGTGGTGAGCAGTTCTTC
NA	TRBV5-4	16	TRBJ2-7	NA	CASSFGPNRLESEQYF	TGTGCCAGCAGCTTCGGCCCGAACAGGCTCGAGAGCGAGCAGTACTTC
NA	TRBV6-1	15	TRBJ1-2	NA	CASSEYQGISSGYTF	TGTGCCAGCAGTGAATATCAGGGGATTAGCTCTGGCTACACCTTC